One and the same sample provided the 12 T cell receptor beta chains below, sequenced in a study of technical replicates of blood from a few donors. Assay used: immunoSEQ multiplex PCR; TCRdb lists only in-frame clones, some missing. This table holds 79,000 or so clones, around 90% found once. Material: T cells isolated from PBMCs. Receptors originate from a human donor in good health.

The chain combines TRBV27 with TRBJ2-6; the match to TRBD1 covers 9 bases. Germline V gene sequence: CDR1 MNHEY, CDR2 SMNVEV (reference sequence). The CDR3 runs 17 residues. The ends lost 5 bases at V and 4 bases at J; junction bases unmatched: 9. The CDR3 DNA reads TGTGCCAGCAGTAAAAGGGACAGGGTGATGGGGGCCAACGTCCTGACTTTC. Protein sequence: CASSKRDRVMGANVLTF.

The chain links TRBV11-3 to TRBJ2-3; no reliable D call. The CDR3 sequence is 15 residues long. Per germline, CDR1 SGHNT and CDR2 YENEEA. Trimming pared 5 bases from V and 0 bases from J, leaving 12 bases between. CDR3 in DNA: TGTGCCAGCAGCCTCCTTTTTTCTAGCACAGATACGCAGTATTTT. Translation: CASSLLFSSTDTQYF. The whole variable domain, remainder taken from reference TRBV11-3 and TRBJ2-3, is EAGVVQSPRYKIIEKKQPVAFWCNPISGHNTLYWYLQNLGQGPELLIRYENEEAVDDSQLPKDRFSAERLKGVDSTLKIQPAELGDSAVYLCASSLLFSSTDTQYFGPGTRLTVL.

The J gene is TRBJ2-1, the V gene TRBV7-8; weak D call: TRBD2 (6 bases). V was clipped by 0 bases and J by 6 bases, with 21 bases between them. This CDR3 region has 18 residues. Germline lookup yields CDR1 SGHVS and CDR2 FQNEAQ. Written as DNA, the CDR3 is TGTGCCAGCAGCTTAGCTTTAAAAGGAGGGGATGTACTCAATGAGCAGTTCTTC. This sequence encodes CASSLALKGGDVLNEQFF.

The chain is built from TRBV19 and TRBJ1-1; D call uncertain. V gave up 7 bases and J gave up 1 base, with 16 bases separating them. The CDR3 covers 15 residues. Germline lookup yields CDR1 LNHDA and CDR2 SQIVND (reference sequence). The CDR3 bases are TGTGCCAGTACCACCTTTCTTGGCAGGAACACTGAAGCTTTCTTT. Protein product: CASTTFLGRNTEAFF.

J is TRBJ2-1 and V is TRBV29-1; D might be TRBD2 (5 bases). This CDR3 contains 16 residues. Germline V CDR1 and CDR2: SQVTM, ANQGSEA. In nucleotides, the CDR3 is TGCACCTTCTTCGGGAACGGTGCGCTTTCCTACAATGAGCAGTTCTTC. Its translation: CTFFGNGALSYNEQFF.

The chain recombines TRBV11-2 with TRBJ2-7, with 10 nucleotides matching TRBD2. In germline, CDR1 is SGHAT, CDR2 FQNNGV. The CDR3 extends over 17 amino acids. V was pared by 5 bases and J by 3 bases, with 13 bases of the junction left unmatched. The CDR3 sequence: CASSPRIRLAGIYEQYF. The DNA of the CDR3 is TGTGCCAGCAGCCCACGCATTCGACTAGCGGGTATCTACGAGCAGTACTTC.

V gene TRBV28 combines with J gene TRBJ2-7, with 9 nucleotides matching TRBD1. Germline V gene sequence: CDR1 MDHEN, CDR2 SYDVKM. The CDR3 has 15 amino acids. The junction had 11 bases not matched to a gene; V was cut back by 6 bases and J by 5 bases. CDR3 amino acids: CASRPPGTGRDEQYF. CDR3 coding DNA: TGTGCCAGCAGACCACCTGGGACAGGGAGAGACGAGCAGTACTTC.

This rearrangement joins TRBV2 to TRBJ2-3; D is perhaps TRBD1 (5 bases). The CDR3 extends over 14 amino acids. Trimming removed 3 bases at V and 5 bases at J, with 12 bases between. The V gene's germline CDR1 is SNHLY and CDR2 FYNNEI. The CDR3 is CASSDYQGKDTQYF. The DNA for the CDR3 is TGTGCCAGCAGTGACTATCAGGGAAAAGATACGCAGTATTTT.

The chain links TRBV29-1 to TRBJ2-7, with no clear D. Germline CDR1 SQVTM, CDR2 ANQGSEA. This CDR3 region has 12 residues. With 2 bases removed from V and 5 bases from J, the gap between germline ends came to 10 bases. The CDR3 loop is CSVESRSHEQYF. CDR3 coding DNA: TGCAGCGTTGAATCACGGAGCCACGAGCAGTACTTC.

This chain uses TRBV5-1 with TRBJ2-7; D may be TRBD2 (5 bases). This CDR3 is 14 amino acids long. Germline V gene sequence: CDR1 SGHRS, CDR2 YFSETQ. V was cut by 3 bases and J by 6 bases, with 16 bases left in between. The CDR3 loop is CASSSSPPSSEQYF. The CDR3 region has the DNA TGCGCCAGCAGCTCGTCGCCCCCTAGCAGCGAGCAGTACTTC.

The chain carries TRBV29-1 and TRBJ1-1; TRBD1 matches at 8 bases. The CDR3 has 13 residues. Germline CDR1 reads SQVTM; CDR2 reads ANQGSEA. The junction had 5 bases not matched to a gene; V was cut back by 6 bases and J by 2 bases. The CDR3 DNA is TGCAGCGTAAGTACAGGGGGAAACACTGAAGCTTTCTTT. This translates into CSVSTGGNTEAFF.

The chain combines TRBV5-1 with TRBJ2-1, with no clear D. CDR3 length: 15 residues. The V end was cut by 4 bases, the J end by 0 bases, with 11 bases between. Germline CDR1 is SGHRS and CDR2 is YFSETQ. CDR3 DNA sequence: TGCGCCAGCAGCCAGAGGTTCAGCTCCTACAATGAGCAGTTCTTC. It translates to CASSQRFSSYNEQFF.